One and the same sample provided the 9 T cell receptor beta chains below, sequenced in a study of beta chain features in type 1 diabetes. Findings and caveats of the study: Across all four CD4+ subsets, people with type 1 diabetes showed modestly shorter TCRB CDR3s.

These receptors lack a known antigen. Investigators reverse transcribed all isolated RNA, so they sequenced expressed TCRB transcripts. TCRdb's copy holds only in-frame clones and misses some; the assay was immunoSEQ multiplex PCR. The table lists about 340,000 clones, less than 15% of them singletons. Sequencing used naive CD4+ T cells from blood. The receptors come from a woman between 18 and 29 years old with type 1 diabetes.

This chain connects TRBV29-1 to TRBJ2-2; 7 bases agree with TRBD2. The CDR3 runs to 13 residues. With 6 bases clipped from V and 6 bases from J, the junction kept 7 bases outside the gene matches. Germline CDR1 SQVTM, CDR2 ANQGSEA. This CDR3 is CSVPGGGAGELFF. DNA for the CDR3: TGCAGCGTCCCCGGGGGAGGGGCCGGGGAGCTGTTTTTT.

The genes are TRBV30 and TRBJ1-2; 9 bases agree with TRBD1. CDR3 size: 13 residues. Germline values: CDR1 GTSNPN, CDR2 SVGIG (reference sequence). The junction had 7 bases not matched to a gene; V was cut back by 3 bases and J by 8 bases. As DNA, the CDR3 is TGTGCCTGGAGGCGGACAGGGGCGACGGGCTACACCTTC. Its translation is CAWRRTGATGYTF.

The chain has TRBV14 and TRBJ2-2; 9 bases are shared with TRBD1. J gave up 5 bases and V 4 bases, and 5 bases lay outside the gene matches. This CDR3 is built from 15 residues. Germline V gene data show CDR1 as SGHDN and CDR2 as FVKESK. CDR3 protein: CASSPPGQGTGELFF. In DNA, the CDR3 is TGTGCCAGCAGCCCGCCGGGACAGGGAACCGGGGAGCTGTTTTTT.

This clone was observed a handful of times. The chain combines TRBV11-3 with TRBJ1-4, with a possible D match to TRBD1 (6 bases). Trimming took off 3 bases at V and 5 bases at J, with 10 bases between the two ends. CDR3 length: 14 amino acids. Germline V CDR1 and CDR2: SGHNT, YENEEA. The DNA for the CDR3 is TGTGCCAGCAGCTTCGGCAGGGGAAATGAAAAACTGTTTTTT. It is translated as CASSFGRGNEKLFF.

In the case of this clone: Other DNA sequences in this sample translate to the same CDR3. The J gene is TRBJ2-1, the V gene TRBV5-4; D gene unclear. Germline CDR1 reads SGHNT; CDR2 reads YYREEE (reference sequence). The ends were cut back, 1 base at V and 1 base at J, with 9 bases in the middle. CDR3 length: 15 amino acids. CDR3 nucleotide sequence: TGTGCCAGCAGCTTGTCGTCGTCGTCCTACAATGAGCAGTTCTTC. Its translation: CASSLSSSSYNEQFF.

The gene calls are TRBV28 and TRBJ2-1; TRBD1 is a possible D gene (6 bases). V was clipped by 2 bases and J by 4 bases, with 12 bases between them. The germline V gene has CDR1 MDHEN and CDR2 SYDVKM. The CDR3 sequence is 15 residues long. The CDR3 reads CASSLARDMYNEQFF. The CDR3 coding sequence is TGTGCCAGCAGTTTAGCCAGGGACATGTACAATGAGCAGTTCTTC. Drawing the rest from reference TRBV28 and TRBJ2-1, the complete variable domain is DVKVTQSSRYLVKRTGEKVFLECVQDMDHENMFWYRQDPGLGLRLIYFSYDVKMKEKGDIPEGYSVSREKKERFSLILESASTNQTSMYLCASSLARDMYNEQFFGPGTRLTVL.

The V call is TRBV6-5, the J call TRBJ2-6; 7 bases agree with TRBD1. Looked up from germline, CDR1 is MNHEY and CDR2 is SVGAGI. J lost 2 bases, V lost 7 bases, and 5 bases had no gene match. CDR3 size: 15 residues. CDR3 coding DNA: TGTGCCAGCATCGAGGGGGCGGCTGGGGCCAACGTCCTGACTTTC. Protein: CASIEGAAGANVLTF.

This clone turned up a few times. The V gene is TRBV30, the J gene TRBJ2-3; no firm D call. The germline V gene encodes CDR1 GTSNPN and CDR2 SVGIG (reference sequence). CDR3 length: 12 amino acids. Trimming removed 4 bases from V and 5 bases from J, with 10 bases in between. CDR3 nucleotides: TGTGCCTGGACCGCGGTAGGAGATACGCAGTATTTT. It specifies CAWTAVGDTQYF.

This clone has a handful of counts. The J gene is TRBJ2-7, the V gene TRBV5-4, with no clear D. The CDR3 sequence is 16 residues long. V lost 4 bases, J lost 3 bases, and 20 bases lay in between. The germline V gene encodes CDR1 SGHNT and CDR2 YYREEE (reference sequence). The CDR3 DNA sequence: TGTGCCAGCAGCCCGATACTGGGTAGTGGGCGCTACGAGCAGTACTTC. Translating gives CASSPILGSGRYEQYF.